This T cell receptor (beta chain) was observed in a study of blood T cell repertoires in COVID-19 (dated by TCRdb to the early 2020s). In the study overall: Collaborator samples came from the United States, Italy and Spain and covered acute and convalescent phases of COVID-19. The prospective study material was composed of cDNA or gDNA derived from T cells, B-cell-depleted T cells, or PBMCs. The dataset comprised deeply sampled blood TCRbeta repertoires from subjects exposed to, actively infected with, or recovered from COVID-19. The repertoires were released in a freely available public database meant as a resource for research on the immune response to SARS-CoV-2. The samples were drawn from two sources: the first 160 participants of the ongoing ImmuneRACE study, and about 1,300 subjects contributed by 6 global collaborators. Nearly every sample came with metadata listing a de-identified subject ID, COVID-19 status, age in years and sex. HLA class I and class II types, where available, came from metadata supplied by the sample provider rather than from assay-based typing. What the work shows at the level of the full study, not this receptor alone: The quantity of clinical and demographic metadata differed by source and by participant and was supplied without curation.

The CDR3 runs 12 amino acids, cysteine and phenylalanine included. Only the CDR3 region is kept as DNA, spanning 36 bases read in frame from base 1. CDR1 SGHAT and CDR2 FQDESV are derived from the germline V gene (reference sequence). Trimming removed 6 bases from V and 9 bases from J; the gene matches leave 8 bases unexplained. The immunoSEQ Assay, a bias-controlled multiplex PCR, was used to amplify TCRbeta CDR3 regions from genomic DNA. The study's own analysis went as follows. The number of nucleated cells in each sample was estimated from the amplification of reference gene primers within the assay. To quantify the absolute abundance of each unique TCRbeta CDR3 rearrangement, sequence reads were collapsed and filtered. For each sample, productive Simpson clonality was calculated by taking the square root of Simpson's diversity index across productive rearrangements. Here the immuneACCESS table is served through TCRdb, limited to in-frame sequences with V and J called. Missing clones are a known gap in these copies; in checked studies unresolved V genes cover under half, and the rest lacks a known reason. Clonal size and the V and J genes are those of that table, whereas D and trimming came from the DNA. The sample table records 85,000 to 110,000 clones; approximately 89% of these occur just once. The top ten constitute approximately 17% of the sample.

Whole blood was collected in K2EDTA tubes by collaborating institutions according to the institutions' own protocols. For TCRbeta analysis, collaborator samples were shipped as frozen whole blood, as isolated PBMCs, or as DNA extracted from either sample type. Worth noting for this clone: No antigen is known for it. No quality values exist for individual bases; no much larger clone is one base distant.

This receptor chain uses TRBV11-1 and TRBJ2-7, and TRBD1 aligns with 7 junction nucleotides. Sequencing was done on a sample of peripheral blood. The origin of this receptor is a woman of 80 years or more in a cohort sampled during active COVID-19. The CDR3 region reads CASSQQGGVQYF. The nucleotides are TGTGCCAGCAGTCAACAAGGGGGCGTGCAGTACTTC.